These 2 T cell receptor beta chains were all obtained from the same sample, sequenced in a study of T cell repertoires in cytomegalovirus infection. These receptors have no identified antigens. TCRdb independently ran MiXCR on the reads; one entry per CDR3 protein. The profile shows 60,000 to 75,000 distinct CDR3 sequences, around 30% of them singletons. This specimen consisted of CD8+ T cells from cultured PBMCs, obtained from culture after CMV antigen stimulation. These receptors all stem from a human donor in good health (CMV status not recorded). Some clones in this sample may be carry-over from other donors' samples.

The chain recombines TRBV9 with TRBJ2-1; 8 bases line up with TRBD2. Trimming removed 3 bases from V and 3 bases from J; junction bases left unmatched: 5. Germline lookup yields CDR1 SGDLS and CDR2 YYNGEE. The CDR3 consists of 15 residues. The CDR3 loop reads CASSDREGRYNEQFF. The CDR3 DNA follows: TGTGCCAGCAGCGACCGGGAGGGCCGCTACAATGAGCAGTTCTTC.

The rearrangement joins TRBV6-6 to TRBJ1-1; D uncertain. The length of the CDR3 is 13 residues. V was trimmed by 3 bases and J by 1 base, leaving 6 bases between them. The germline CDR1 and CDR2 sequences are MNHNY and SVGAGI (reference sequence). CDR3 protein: CASSYERNTEAFF. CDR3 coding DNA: TGTGCCAGCAGTTATGAAAGGAACACTGAAGCTTTCTTT.